Listed below are T cell receptor beta chains from one sample, sequenced in a study of blood T cells in healthy people across ages. MiXCR, run by TCRdb on the 5' RACE reads, gives a single entry per CDR3 protein. The top ten clones hold about 11% of a sample with around 1.5 million distinct CDR3 sequences, roughly 32% of them seen once. Sequences were obtained from blood. The receptors stem from a woman aged 25 to 39 in good health. The CDR3 runs from the conserved cysteine through the conserved F or W. D genes are given only for firm matches. Clone size is given for some rows only: seen once, a few or many times, or a class if the clone is expanded.

clone_size: NA
j_call: TRBJ2-1
v_call: TRBV3-1
d_call: NA
cdr3_aa: CASSRAYESYNEQFF
cdr3_nt: TGTGCCAGTAGTCGGGCATACGAGTCCTACAATGAGCAGTTCTTC

clone_size: NA
j_call: TRBJ1-4
v_call: TRBV7-8
d_call: NA
cdr3_aa: CANSFAGGTNEKLFF
cdr3_nt: TGTGCCAACAGCTTCGCTGGGGGAACTAATGAAAAACTGTTTTTT

clone_size: few
j_call: TRBJ2-5
v_call: TRBV7-6
d_call: TRBD1
cdr3_aa: CASGLQGTGETQYF
cdr3_nt: TGTGCCAGCGGCCTACAGGGGACGGGAGAGACCCAGTACTTC

clone_size: NA
j_call: TRBJ2-7
v_call: TRBV2
d_call: NA
cdr3_aa: CASSPWYEQYF
cdr3_nt: TGTGCCAGCAGTCCGTGGTACGAGCAGTACTTC

clone_size: few
j_call: TRBJ2-1
v_call: TRBV13
d_call: TRBD1
cdr3_aa: CASSLRTGFNEQFF
cdr3_nt: TGTGCCAGCAGCTTAAGGACAGGGTTCAATGAGCAGTTCTTC

clone_size: NA
j_call: TRBJ2-5
v_call: TRBV20-1
d_call: TRBD2
cdr3_aa: CSARTSGGLGSFRSETQYF
cdr3_nt: TGCAGTGCCAGGACTAGCGGGGGGTTAGGGTCATTTCGTTCAGAGACCCAGTACTTC

clone_size: many
j_call: TRBJ2-7
v_call: TRBV24-1
d_call: NA
cdr3_aa: CATSVGSEQYF
cdr3_nt: TGTGCCACCAGCGTGGGCTCCGAGCAGTACTTC

clone_size: NA
j_call: TRBJ1-5
v_call: TRBV19
d_call: NA
cdr3_aa: CASRDIGNKPQHF
cdr3_nt: TGTGCCAGCCGGGACATCGGAAATAAGCCCCAGCATTTT

clone_size: NA
j_call: TRBJ2-3
v_call: TRBV30
d_call: NA
cdr3_aa: CAWRRGTTDTQYF
cdr3_nt: TGTGCCTGGAGGAGGGGCACCACAGATACGCAGTATTTT

clone_size: few
j_call: TRBJ1-2
v_call: TRBV16
d_call: NA
cdr3_aa: CASSPHGGDYGYTF
cdr3_nt: TGTGCCAGCAGCCCCCACGGGGGCGACTATGGCTACACCTTC

clone_size: NA
j_call: TRBJ2-7
v_call: TRBV5-1
d_call: NA
cdr3_aa: CASSFGTWDEQYF
cdr3_nt: TGCGCCAGCAGCTTCGGAACCTGGGACGAGCAGTACTTC

clone_size: NA
j_call: TRBJ2-7
v_call: TRBV5-1
d_call: TRBD1
cdr3_aa: CASSLESGTGNNEQYF
cdr3_nt: TGCGCCAGCAGCTTGGAGTCCGGGACAGGGAACAACGAGCAGTACTTC

clone_size: many
j_call: TRBJ2-3
v_call: TRBV4-1
d_call: NA
cdr3_aa: CASSHKDSNDRPFSNTQYF
cdr3_nt: TGCGCCAGCAGCCACAAAGACAGTAACGATCGGCCTTTCTCCAATACGCAGTATTTT

clone_size: NA
j_call: TRBJ1-1
v_call: TRBV7-9
d_call: NA
cdr3_aa: CASTTGRSGNEAFF
cdr3_nt: TGTGCCAGCACCACGGGACGCTCCGGCAATGAAGCTTTCTTT